A selection of T cell receptor beta chains follows, all from one sample in a study of human thymus T cells. Clones were sequenced by immunoSEQ multiplex PCR, and TCRdb holds only the in-frame ones, with some missing. The table records 100,000 to 150,000 clones, about 94% of them present only once. Sequenced input: thymus tissue. The source is a boy less than two years old with a congenital heart defect but otherwise immunologically healthy. Both conserved end residues are part of each CDR3. A D gene is named only where the DNA matches it firmly. The size of a clone is reported for some rows only, either as once, few or many, or as a class for expanded clones.

DNA | CDR3 | J | D | size | V
TGCGCCAGCAGCCAAGAGTCCAACCGTGGACTAGACACAGATACGCAGTATTTT | CASSQESNRGLDTDTQYF | TRBJ2-3 | TRBD2 | NA | TRBV4-3
TGTGCCAGCAGCTCCCCGGACACTCACGAGCAGTACTTC | CASSSPDTHEQYF | TRBJ2-7 | NA | NA | TRBV11-2
TGCGCCAGCAGCCAAGACTCAGCAAACCAAGAGACCCAGTACTTC | CASSQDSANQETQYF | TRBJ2-5 | NA | NA | TRBV4-1
TGTGCCAGCAGCTCCCCGGGGACTAGCGGGGGGGCAGGCGAGCAGTACTTC | CASSSPGTSGGAGEQYF | TRBJ2-7 | TRBD2 | NA | TRBV7-6
TGTGCCAGCGACGAGCAGTACTTC | CASDEQYF | TRBJ2-7 | NA | NA | TRBV28
TGTGCCAGCAGCTCCAGTAGCAATCAGCCCCAGCATTTT | CASSSSSNQPQHF | TRBJ1-5 | NA | NA | TRBV7-8
TGTGCCAGCAGCACCTCGGACAGGGTTAATGAAGCTTTCTTT | CASSTSDRVNEAFF | TRBJ1-1 | TRBD1 | NA | TRBV11-2
TGTGCCAGCAGCCCCGAGTACAGTTCCCCCCCCCACAATGAGCAGTTCTTC | CASSPEYSSPPHNEQFF | TRBJ2-1 | NA | NA | TRBV5-4
TGTGCCATCGCAGCGCGGGATGAGCAGTTCTTC | CAIAARDEQFF | TRBJ2-1 | NA | NA | TRBV10-3
TGCGCCAGCAGCTTGGATGAGACCCAGTACTTC | CASSLDETQYF | TRBJ2-5 | NA | NA | TRBV5-1
TGCGCCAGCAGCCAAGGTCGGGGGGCCGCCTCCTACGAGCAGTACTTC | CASSQGRGAASYEQYF | TRBJ2-7 | NA | NA | TRBV4-3
TGTGCCAGCAGTGGACAGGGGAGGAATCAGCCCCAGCATTTT | CASSGQGRNQPQHF | TRBJ1-5 | TRBD1 | NA | TRBV2
TGTGCCAGCTCACCACCGGGTATTTGGGGGCCCTATGGCTACACCTTC | CASSPPGIWGPYGYTF | TRBJ1-2 | NA | NA | TRBV18
TGTGCCAGCAAGAACTACAACAATGAGCAGTTCTTC | CASKNYNNEQFF | TRBJ2-1 | NA | NA | TRBV6-1
TGTGCCAGCAGTGAACCGCTAGCCCTCAATGAGCAGTTCTTC | CASSEPLALNEQFF | TRBJ2-1 | NA | NA | TRBV25-1
TGCAGCGTTGAAGATCGGTTAAGCTTGAACACTGAAGCTTTCTTT | CSVEDRLSLNTEAFF | TRBJ1-1 | NA | NA | TRBV29-1
TGTGCCGCGCGGACTAGCGGGGGTTATTCGCAGTATTTT | CAARTSGGYSQYF | TRBJ2-3 | TRBD2 | NA | TRBV6-5
TGTGCCAGTAGTACCGAACAGCAAGAGACCCAGTACTTC | CASSTEQQETQYF | TRBJ2-5 | NA | NA | TRBV19
TGTGCCATCAGTGAGGGGGTCAGCTCCTATAATTCACCCCTCCACTTT | CAISEGVSSYNSPLHF | TRBJ1-6 | NA | NA | TRBV10-3
TGTGCCAGTAGCCGAGTCATCCAGAGTAGCGGGGGATCAGATACGCAGTATTTT | CASSRVIQSSGGSDTQYF | TRBJ2-3 | TRBD2 | NA | TRBV19
TGTGCCAGCAGCTTGGCTAACGAGAAGGGGACTGAAGCTTTCTTT | CASSLANEKGTEAFF | TRBJ1-1 | NA | few | TRBV5-6
TGTGCCAGCAGCTTGGACCTCGACACTGAAGCTTTCTTT | CASSLDLDTEAFF | TRBJ1-1 | NA | few | TRBV27
TGCGCCAGCAGCCAAGATGGCCGGACCGGGGAGCTGTTTTTT | CASSQDGRTGELFF | TRBJ2-2 | NA | NA | TRBV4-1
TGTGCCAGCAGTGGCTCATGGACAGCCTTCAACCCCAATGAGCAGTTCTTC | CASSGSWTAFNPNEQFF | TRBJ2-1 | NA | NA | TRBV28
TGTGCCAGCAGTGGGGGGGGTACCTACGAGCAGTACTTC | CASSGGGTYEQYF | TRBJ2-7 | TRBD2 | NA | TRBV6-6
TGCGCCAGCAGCCAAGAGTTCGGTCGGGGGGGAAGCACAGATACGCAGTATTTT | CASSQEFGRGGSTDTQYF | TRBJ2-3 | TRBD2 | NA | TRBV4-1
TGTGCCAGCAGCTTCTCCGGGACAGGGAGCTCCTACGAGCAGTACTTC | CASSFSGTGSSYEQYF | TRBJ2-7 | TRBD1 | NA | TRBV7-2
TGTGCCAGCAGTAACCCGGGACACGACTCGTCGGGCAATCAGCCCCAGCATTTT | CASSNPGHDSSGNQPQHF | TRBJ1-5 | NA | few | TRBV2
TGTGCCAGCGGTTCTAGGACGGACTCCTACGAGCAGTACTTC | CASGSRTDSYEQYF | TRBJ2-7 | NA | NA | TRBV7-9
TGTGCCAGCAGTCTCAGCTCTGGAAACACCATATATTTT | CASSLSSGNTIYF | TRBJ1-3 | NA | NA | TRBV6-6
TGTGCCAGCAGTTTAAGGGAAACTGAAGCTTTCTTT | CASSLRETEAFF | TRBJ1-1 | NA | few | TRBV28
TGTGCCAGCAGCTTGCCCGGGAACTATGGCTACACCTTC | CASSLPGNYGYTF | TRBJ1-2 | NA | NA | TRBV4-2
TGCGCCAGCAGTGAGTCCGGCGGGGCTACCTACGAGCAGTACTTC | CASSESGGATYEQYF | TRBJ2-7 | NA | NA | TRBV10-1
TGCAGCGTTAATGCCAGGGATAAAGATGGCTACACCTTC | CSVNARDKDGYTF | TRBJ1-2 | NA | NA | TRBV29-1
TGTGCCAGCACCTGGGGCTTCCTTGCCACCTTC | CASTWGFLATF | TRBJ1-2 | NA | few | TRBV7-2
TGCGCCAGCAGCCCTCGGGGCCCCCCCCAAGAGACCCAGTACTTC | CASSPRGPPQETQYF | TRBJ2-5 | NA | NA | TRBV5-1
TGTGCCAGCAGTCCCGGCAGCCTAGCGGCAAGGGATACGCAGTATTTT | CASSPGSLAARDTQYF | TRBJ2-3 | TRBD2 | NA | TRBV25-1
TGTGCCAGCAGCCAAGAAAGGATCGGGGGAACAGACAATGAGCAGTTCTTC | CASSQERIGGTDNEQFF | TRBJ2-1 | NA | NA | TRBV4-2
TGCGCCAGCAGCCCCCTCAGACTAGCGGGGGGGAGGGAGACCCAGTACTTC | CASSPLRLAGGRETQYF | TRBJ2-5 | TRBD2 | NA | TRBV4-3
TGTGCCAGCAGCCATCCGGGACAGTTCAATCAGCCCCAGCATTTT | CASSHPGQFNQPQHF | TRBJ1-5 | TRBD1 | NA | TRBV28
TGTGCTAGTGGTTTGGTACGGGGGGTTAGCACAGATACGCAGTATTTT | CASGLVRGVSTDTQYF | TRBJ2-3 | TRBD2 | NA | TRBV12-5
TGCGCCAGCAGCTTGCCTGAATGGGAGAACACTGAAGCTTTCTTT | CASSLPEWENTEAFF | TRBJ1-1 | NA | NA | TRBV5-1
TGTGCCAGCAGCCCAAACAGGCCTGGCTACACCTTC | CASSPNRPGYTF | TRBJ1-2 | NA | NA | TRBV5-8
TGTGCCAGCAGCTTGAAGGGACTCTCCTTGAACTACGAGCAGTACTTC | CASSLKGLSLNYEQYF | TRBJ2-7 | NA | NA | TRBV7-2